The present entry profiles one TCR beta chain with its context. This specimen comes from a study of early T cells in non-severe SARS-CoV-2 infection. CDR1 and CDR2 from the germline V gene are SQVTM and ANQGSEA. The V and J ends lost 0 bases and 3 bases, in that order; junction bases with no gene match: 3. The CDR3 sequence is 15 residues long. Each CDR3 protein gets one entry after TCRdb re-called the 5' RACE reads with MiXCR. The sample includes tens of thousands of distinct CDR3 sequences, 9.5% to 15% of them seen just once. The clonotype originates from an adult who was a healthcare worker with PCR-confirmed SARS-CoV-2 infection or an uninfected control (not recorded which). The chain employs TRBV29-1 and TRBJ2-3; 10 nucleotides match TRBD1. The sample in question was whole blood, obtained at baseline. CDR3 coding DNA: TGCAGCGTTGAAGATACGGGACAGGGGACAGATACGCAGTATTTT. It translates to CSVEDTGQGTDTQYF.